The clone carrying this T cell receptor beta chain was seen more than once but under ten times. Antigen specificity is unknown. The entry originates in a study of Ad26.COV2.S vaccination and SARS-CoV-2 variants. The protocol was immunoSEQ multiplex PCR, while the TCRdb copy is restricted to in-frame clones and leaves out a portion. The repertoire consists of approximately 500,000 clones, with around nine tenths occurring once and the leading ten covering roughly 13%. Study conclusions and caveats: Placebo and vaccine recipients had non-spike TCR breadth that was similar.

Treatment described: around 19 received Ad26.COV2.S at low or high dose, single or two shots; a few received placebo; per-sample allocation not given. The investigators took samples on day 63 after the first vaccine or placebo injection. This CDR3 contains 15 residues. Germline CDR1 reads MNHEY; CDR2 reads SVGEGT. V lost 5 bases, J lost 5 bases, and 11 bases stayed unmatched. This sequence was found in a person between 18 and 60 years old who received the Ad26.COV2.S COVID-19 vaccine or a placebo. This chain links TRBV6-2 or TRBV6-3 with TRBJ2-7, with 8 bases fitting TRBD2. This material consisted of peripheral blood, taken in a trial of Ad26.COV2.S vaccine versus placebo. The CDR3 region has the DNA TGTGCCAGCAGTCCGGGGGGGAGGGCCCATGACGAGCAGTACTTC. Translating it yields CASSPGGRAHDEQYF.